This is a list of T cell receptor beta chains from one sample in a study of metastatic and nonmetastatic thyroid tumors. TCRdb reprocessed the PCR reads using MiXCR. The sample has under 60,000 clones; roughly a fifth are singletons. The material sequenced was blood. Every receptor here comes from a male donor with papillary thyroid cancer or a benign thyroid nodule (not recorded which). Some clones in this sample may be carry-over from other donors' samples. Both conserved end residues are part of each CDR3. A D gene is named only where the DNA matches it firmly. For some rows the clone size is stated as once, few or many, or as a class when expanded; others skip it.

j_call | clone_size | d_call | v_call | cdr3_aa | cdr3_nt
TRBJ2-5 | - | - | TRBV7-6 | CASSLARGGETQYF | TGTGCCAGCAGCTTAGCGCGGGGAGGAGAGACCCAGTACTTC
TRBJ1-2 | few | - | TRBV5-4 | CASRANQGGHGYTF | TGTGCCAGCAGGGCCAACCAGGGAGGCCATGGCTACACCTTC
TRBJ2-7 | - | TRBD2 | TRBV5-4 | CASSLRGLAGLAGHSYEQYF | TGTGCCAGCAGCTTGCGGGGACTGGCGGGACTAGCGGGCCACTCCTACGAGCAGTACTTC
TRBJ2-7 | - | - | TRBV6-1 | CASEAGTSSSYEQYF | TGTGCCAGCGAGGCCGGGACTTCGTCCTCCTACGAGCAGTACTTC
TRBJ2-7 | - | - | TRBV30 | CAWSRAGSLYEQYF | TGTGCCTGGAGTAGGGCAGGATCCCTCTACGAGCAGTACTTC
TRBJ2-7 | - | - | TRBV28 | CASSERYMGSYEQYF | TGTGCCAGCAGTGAACGGTACATGGGTTCCTACGAGCAGTACTTC
TRBJ2-5 | once | TRBD1 | TRBV3-1 | CASSQLDRGQETQYF | TGTGCCAGCAGCCAGCTCGACAGGGGCCAAGAGACCCAGTACTTC
TRBJ2-3 | - | TRBD2 | TRBV12-3/TRBV12-4 | CASSPAGAPTDTQYF | TGTGCCAGCAGCCCAGCGGGGGCCCCCACAGATACGCAGTATTTT
TRBJ1-1 | many | - | TRBV20-1 | CSARDRGQGLNTEAFF | TGCAGTGCTAGAGATAGAGGGCAGGGTTTGAACACTGAAGCTTTCTTT
TRBJ2-5 | few | - | TRBV27 | CANSGQEQETKYF | TGTGCCAACAGCGGACAAGAACAAGAGACCAAGTACTTC